Sequencing of this T cell receptor beta chain was carried out in a study of blood T cell repertoires in COVID-19. Study-level information: PBMCs, B-cell-depleted T cells, or T cells provided the cDNA or gDNA that made up the material.

The V gene's germline CDR1 is MNHEY and CDR2 SVGAGI. Unmatched junction bases numbered 9, after V lost 7 bases and J lost 5 bases. The CDR3 is made up of 15 amino acids. Only in-frame clones appear in the TCRdb table, and some are missing; sequencing was by immunoSEQ multiplex PCR. This sample carries 20,000 to 25,000 clones, more than 70% of them seen once, and the ten largest clones take roughly 10%. Sequencing used peripheral blood. This clonotype was obtained from a human donor in a cohort sampled during active COVID-19. The donor label of this sample is uncertain. The chain links TRBV6-5 to TRBJ2-1; the match to TRBD2 covers 9 bases. The chain's CDR3 is CASTPPLAGNNEQFF. CDR3 DNA sequence: TGTGCCAGCACCCCCCCCCTAGCGGGGAACAATGAGCAGTTCTTC.